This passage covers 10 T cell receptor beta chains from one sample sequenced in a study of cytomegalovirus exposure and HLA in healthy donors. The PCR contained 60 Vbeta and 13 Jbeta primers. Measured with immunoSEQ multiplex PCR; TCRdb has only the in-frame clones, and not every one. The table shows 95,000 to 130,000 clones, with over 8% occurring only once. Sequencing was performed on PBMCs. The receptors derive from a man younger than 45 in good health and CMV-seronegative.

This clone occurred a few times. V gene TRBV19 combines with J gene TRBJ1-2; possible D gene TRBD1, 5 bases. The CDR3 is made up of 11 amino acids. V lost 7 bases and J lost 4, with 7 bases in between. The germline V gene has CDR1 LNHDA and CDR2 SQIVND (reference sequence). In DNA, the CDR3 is TGTGCCAGTATGGGACTCTATGGCTACACCTTC. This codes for CASMGLYGYTF.

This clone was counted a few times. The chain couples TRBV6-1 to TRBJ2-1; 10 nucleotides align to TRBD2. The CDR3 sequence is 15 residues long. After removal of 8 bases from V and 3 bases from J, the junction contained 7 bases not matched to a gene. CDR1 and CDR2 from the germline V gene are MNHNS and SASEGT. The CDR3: CASRRLAGVYNEQFF. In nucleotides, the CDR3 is TGTGCCAGCCGGCGGCTAGCGGGAGTCTACAATGAGCAGTTCTTC.

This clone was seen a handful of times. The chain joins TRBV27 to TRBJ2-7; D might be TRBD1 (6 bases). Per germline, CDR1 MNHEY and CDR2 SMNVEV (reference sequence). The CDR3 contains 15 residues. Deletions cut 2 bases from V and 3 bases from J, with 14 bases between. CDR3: CASSLRTGHFYEQYF. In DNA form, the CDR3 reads TGTGCCAGCAGTTTACGTACGGGACACTTCTACGAGCAGTACTTC.

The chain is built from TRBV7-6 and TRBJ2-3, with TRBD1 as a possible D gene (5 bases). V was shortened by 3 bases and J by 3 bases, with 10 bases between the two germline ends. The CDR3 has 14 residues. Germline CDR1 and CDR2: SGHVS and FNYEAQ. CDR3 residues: CASSFQGSTDTQYF. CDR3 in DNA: TGTGCCAGCAGCTTTCAGGGTTCTACAGATACGCAGTATTTT.

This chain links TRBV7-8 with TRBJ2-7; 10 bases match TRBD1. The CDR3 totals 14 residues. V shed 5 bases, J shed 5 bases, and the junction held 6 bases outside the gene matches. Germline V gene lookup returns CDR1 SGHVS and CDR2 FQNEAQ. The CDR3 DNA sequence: TGTGCCAGCAGCCCAGCCGGGACAGGGGACGAGCAGTACTTC. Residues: CASSPAGTGDEQYF. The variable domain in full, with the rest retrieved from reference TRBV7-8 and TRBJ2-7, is GAGVSQSPRYKVAKRGQDVALRCDPISGHVSLFWYQQALGQGPEFLTYFQNEAQLDKSGLPSDRFFAERPEGSVSTLKIQRTQQEDSAVYLCASSPAGTGDEQYFGPGTRLTVT.

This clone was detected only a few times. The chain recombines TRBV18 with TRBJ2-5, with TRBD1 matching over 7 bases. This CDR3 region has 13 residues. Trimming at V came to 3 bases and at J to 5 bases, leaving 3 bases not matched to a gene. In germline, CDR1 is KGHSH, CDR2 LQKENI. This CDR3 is CASSPGTVETQYF. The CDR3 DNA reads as TGTGCCAGCTCACCGGGGACAGTCGAGACCCAGTACTTC.

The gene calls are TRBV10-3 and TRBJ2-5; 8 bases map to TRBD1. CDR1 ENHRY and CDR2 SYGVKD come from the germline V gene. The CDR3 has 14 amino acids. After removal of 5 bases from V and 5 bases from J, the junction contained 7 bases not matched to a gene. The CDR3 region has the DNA TGTGCCATCAGTCAGGACAGGGTTGACGAGACCCAGTACTTC. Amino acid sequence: CAISQDRVDETQYF.

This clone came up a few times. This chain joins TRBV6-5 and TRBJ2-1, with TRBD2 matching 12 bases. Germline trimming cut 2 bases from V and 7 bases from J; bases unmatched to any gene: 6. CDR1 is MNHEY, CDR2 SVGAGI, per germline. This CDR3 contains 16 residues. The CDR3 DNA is TGTGCCAGCAGTTACCCCGGACTAGCGGGAAAAAATGAGCAGTTCTTC. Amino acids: CASSYPGLAGKNEQFF.

CDR3 in amino acids: CASSRQGGMETQYF. CDR3 bases: TGTGCCAGCAGTAGACAGGGTGGGATGGAGACCCAGTACTTC. V usage is TRBV25-1 and J usage is TRBJ2-5; 7 bases line up with TRBD1. With V trimmed by 5 bases and J by 5 bases, 8 bases remained unmatched. Germline values: CDR1 MGHDK, CDR2 SYGVNS. The CDR3 runs to 14 residues. Full variable domain (remainder filled in from reference TRBV25-1 and TRBJ2-5): EADIYQTPRYLVIGTGKKITLECSQTMGHDKMYWYQQDPGMELHLIHYSYGVNSTEKGDLSSESTVSRIRTEHFPLTLESARPSHTSQYLCASSRQGGMETQYFGPGTRLLVL.

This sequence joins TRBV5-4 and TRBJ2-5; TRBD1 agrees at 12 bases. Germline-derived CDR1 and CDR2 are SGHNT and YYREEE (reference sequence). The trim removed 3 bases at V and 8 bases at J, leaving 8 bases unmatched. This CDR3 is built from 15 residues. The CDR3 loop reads CASSSGTGGRGTQYF. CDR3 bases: TGTGCCAGCAGCTCCGGGACAGGGGGCAGGGGAACCCAGTACTTC.